The 14 T cell receptor beta chains reported below all come from one sample, sequenced in a study of cytomegalovirus exposure and HLA in healthy donors. The PCR ran on 60 Vbeta and 13 Jbeta primers. Measured with immunoSEQ multiplex PCR; TCRdb has only the in-frame clones, and not every one. The table records roughly 150,000 clones, 65% to 70% of them present only once. Sequencing was performed on PBMCs. Source of these receptors: a man aged 30 to 45 in good health and CMV-seropositive.

The chain employs TRBV21-1 and TRBJ1-2. TRBV21-1 is an annotated pseudogene. This CDR3 contains 19 residues. CDR3 sequence: CASSKVKRRRNPCNYGYTF. The CDR3 DNA is TGTGCCAGCAGCAAAGTCAAGCGGCGCAGGAACCCGTGTAACTATGGCTACACCTTC.

The chain recombines TRBV10-1 with TRBJ2-3, with TRBD2 matching over 9 bases. CDR3 length: 14 amino acids. After removal of 7 bases from V and 4 bases from J, the junction contained 6 bases not matched to a gene. Germline V gene data show CDR1 as WNHNN and CDR2 as SYGVQD (reference sequence). In DNA form, the CDR3 reads TGCGCCAGCAAGGCGGGAGGGCCTTCAGATACGCAGTATTTT. Its protein is CASKAGGPSDTQYF.

This clone was recorded a few times. CDR3 DNA sequence: TGTGCCAGCAGCTCCACGGGGAGAACAGATACGCAGTATTTT. Protein: CASSSTGRTDTQYF. The chain employs TRBV7-9 and TRBJ2-3; the D gene is possibly TRBD2 (5 bases). V was pared by 4 bases and J by 3 bases, with 11 bases between. The CDR3 loop spans 14 amino acids. CDR1 and CDR2 (germline): SEHNR, FQNEAQ (reference sequence).

The chain uses TRBV19 and TRBJ2-5; 10 bases are a match to TRBD1. The end of the DNA aligns better with TRBJ2-7, so the J call may be wrong. This CDR3 region has 15 residues. Per germline, CDR1 LNHDA and CDR2 SQIVND (reference sequence). CDR3 protein: CASSFTGTGAYEQYF. The CDR3 DNA sequence: TGTGCCAGTAGTTTTACCGGGACAGGGGCCTACGAGCAGTACTTC.

The DNA of the CDR3 is TGTGCTAGTGCCCCTTTTAGCGGGACAAAAAACGAGCAGTACTTC. Translated, it gives CASAPFSGTKNEQYF. The genes are TRBV12-5 and TRBJ2-7; 8 nucleotides agree with TRBD2. V lost 7 bases to trimming and J lost 5 bases; unmatched junction nucleotides: 13. The germline CDR1 and CDR2 sequences are LGHNT and FRNRAP. The CDR3 loop spans 15 amino acids.

The sample holds one count of this clone. The rearrangement links TRBV18 to TRBJ2-1, with TRBD1 matching over 7 bases. The ends lost 1 base at V and 9 bases at J; junction bases unmatched: 3. CDR3 length: 13 residues. The germline gives CDR1 KGHSH, CDR2 LQKENI. This chain's CDR3 is CASSPQGAGEQFF. CDR3 in DNA: TGTGCCAGCTCACCACAGGGGGCTGGTGAGCAGTTCTTC.

The chain is built from TRBV6-1 and TRBJ1-2, with 8 bases identical to TRBD1. Trimming at V came to 4 bases and at J to 7 bases, leaving 14 bases not matched to a gene. This CDR3 region has 16 residues. Per the germline V gene, CDR1 is MNHNS and CDR2 is SASEGT. The CDR3 DNA follows: TGTGCCAGCAGTGCCCAGGGGGCAGGGGGCGCGTTTGGCTACACCTTC. Protein: CASSAQGAGGAFGYTF.

The V gene is TRBV10-1, the J gene TRBJ2-1; the match to TRBD2 covers 7 bases. V shed 3 bases, J shed 5 bases, and the junction held 10 bases outside the gene matches. Germline V gives CDR1 WNHNN, CDR2 SYGVQD (reference sequence). The CDR3 has 16 residues. The DNA of the CDR3 is TGCGCCAGCAGTGAATTTCCCCGGGGGGTTAACAATGAGCAGTTCTTC. It encodes CASSEFPRGVNNEQFF.

The genes are TRBV6-4 and TRBJ1-5; no clear D gene. V was trimmed by 7 bases and J by 2 bases, leaving 12 bases between them. CDR1 and CDR2 (germline): MRHNA, SNTAGT. This CDR3 comprises 14 residues. This chain's CDR3 is CASMTGTGNQPQHF. The CDR3 bases are TGTGCCAGCATGACGGGTACTGGCAATCAGCCCCAGCATTTT.

This clone was observed a single time. This chain connects TRBV29-1 to TRBJ1-2, with D maybe TRBD1 (5 bases). V was cut by 4 bases and J by 6 bases, with 15 bases left in between. CDR3 size: 13 residues. Germline V gene lookup returns CDR1 SQVTM and CDR2 ANQGSEA. The CDR3 loop reads CSVGGVQWDGYTF. For the CDR3, the DNA is TGCAGCGTTGGGGGGGTTCAGTGGGATGGCTACACCTTC.

The rearrangement joins TRBV5-4 to TRBJ2-7, with TRBD2 identical over 13 bases. This CDR3 contains 14 residues. Germline assignment: CDR1 SGHNT and CDR2 YYREEE (reference sequence). Trimming removed 2 bases from V and 6 bases from J; junction bases left unmatched: 2. The CDR3 here is CASSLLAGGGEQYF. CDR3 in DNA: TGTGCCAGCAGCTTACTAGCGGGAGGGGGCGAGCAGTACTTC.

This chain joins TRBV7-3 and TRBJ2-7, with 8 bases lining up with TRBD2. CDR3 size: 18 residues. After removal of 5 bases from V and 6 bases from J, the junction contained 21 bases not matched to a gene. Germline CDR1 reads SGHTA; CDR2 reads FQGTGA. CDR3: CASSPRGARLAGFGEQYF. CDR3 DNA sequence: TGTGCCAGCAGCCCTAGGGGGGCCCGGCTAGCGGGTTTTGGCGAGCAGTACTTC.

In nucleotides, the CDR3 is TGTGCCAGCAGTCAAAACCTAGCGTCCTACGAGCAGTACTTC. Translated: CASSQNLASYEQYF. The J gene is TRBJ2-7, the V gene TRBV6-5, with D possibly TRBD2 on 6 matching bases. The CDR3 sequence is 14 residues long. Looked up from germline, CDR1 is MNHEY and CDR2 is SVGAGI. Trimming stripped 5 bases from V and 1 base from J, with 12 bases between.

The chain couples TRBV2 to TRBJ2-7, with TRBD2 as a possible D gene (5 bases). Trimming removed 5 bases from V and 3 bases from J, with 8 bases in between. The CDR3 spans 12 residues. CDR1 and CDR2 from the germline V gene are SNHLY and FYNNEI. The CDR3 DNA reads as TGTGCCAGCAGTCGGACTGGCTACGAGCAGTACTTC. Residues: CASSRTGYEQYF.